These 27 T cell receptor beta chains were all obtained from the same sample, sequenced in a study of cytomegalovirus exposure and HLA in healthy donors (dated 2017 in TCRdb). To prepare the library, the immunoSEQ multiplex PCR assay was applied. For the multiplex PCR, a mixture combining 60 forward primers for TCR Vbeta segments and 13 reverse primers for TCR Jbeta segments was used. Drawn from immuneACCESS, this table holds only the in-frame rearrangements with V and J called that TCRdb kept. Clones are partly lost; checked studies trace under half to an unresolved V gene and leave the rest unexplained. Within this sample are some 150,000 clones, with 85% to 90% of them counted one time only. Of the sample, about 5% falls within the top ten clones. The sequenced sample was PBMCs. All receptors derive from a woman aged 25 to 39 in good health and CMV-seronegative.

This chain joins TRBV15 and TRBJ2-3; D might be TRBD2 (5 bases). V dropped 3 bases and J dropped 3 bases, with 13 bases sitting between them. CDR1 is LNHNV, CDR2 YYDKDF, per germline (reference sequence). This CDR3 region has 15 residues. The CDR3 sequence is CATSRVPGFTDTQYF. CDR3 sequence (DNA): TGTGCCACCAGCAGGGTCCCGGGGTTTACAGATACGCAGTATTTT.

This clone was found once. The chain joins TRBV28 to TRBJ2-7; TRBD2 is a possible D gene (6 bases). Germline assignment: CDR1 MDHEN and CDR2 SYDVKM. This CDR3 comprises 13 residues. Deletions cut 4 bases from V and 1 base from J, with 8 bases between. CDR3 residues: CASSSGLSYEQYF. CDR3 coding DNA: TGTGCCAGCAGTTCGGGACTTTCCTACGAGCAGTACTTC.

The chain has TRBV6-1 and TRBJ1-1; no definite D call. The CDR3 has 15 residues. V was trimmed by 1 base and J by 3 bases, leaving 12 bases between them. CDR1 and CDR2 from the germline V gene are MNHNS and SASEGT. This chain's CDR3 is CASSEGPYGYTEAFF. In nucleotides, the CDR3 is TGTGCCAGCAGTGAAGGCCCCTACGGGTACACTGAAGCTTTCTTT.

The chain carries TRBV2 and TRBJ1-2; unclear D gene. The germline V gene encodes CDR1 SNHLY and CDR2 FYNNEI. V lost 1 base and J lost 0, with 6 bases in between. The CDR3 has 14 residues. CDR3 sequence: CASSEERANYGYTF. In DNA form, the CDR3 reads TGTGCCAGCAGTGAAGAACGAGCTAACTATGGCTACACCTTC. Based on the CDR3 plus reference TRBV2 and TRBJ1-2, the full variable domain is EPEVTQTPSHQVTQMGQEVILRCVPISNHLYFYWYRQILGQKVEFLVSFYNNEISEKSEIFDDQFSVERPDGSNFTLKIRSTKLEDSAMYFCASSEERANYGYTFGSGTRLTVV.

The chain joins TRBV19 to TRBJ2-1; D is possibly TRBD1 (6 bases). The germline V gene encodes CDR1 LNHDA and CDR2 SQIVND (reference sequence). Trimming removed 5 bases at V and 1 base at J, with 18 bases between. The CDR3 totals 17 residues. The DNA of the CDR3 is TGTGCCAGTAGTGTCGCCGACAGGTCCTATTCCTACAATGAGCAGTTCTTC. It specifies CASSVADRSYSYNEQFF. The full variable domain, its missing parts supplied by reference TRBV19 and TRBJ2-1, is DGGITQSPKYLFRKEGQNVTLSCEQNLNHDAMYWYRQDPGQGLRLIYYSQIVNDFQKGDIAEGYSVSREKKESFPLTVTSAQKNPTAFYLCASSVADRSYSYNEQFFGPGTRLTVL.

The chain combines TRBV27 with TRBJ2-1, with D unclear. V was trimmed by 2 bases and J by 6 bases, leaving 8 bases between them. Germline V lookup: CDR1 MNHEY, CDR2 SMNVEV (reference sequence). The CDR3 consists of 13 residues. The CDR3 DNA reads as TGTGCCAGCAGTTTAGATAGTTTCAATGAGCAGTTCTTC. Amino acid sequence: CASSLDSFNEQFF.

This chain links TRBV7-2 with TRBJ1-5, with D maybe TRBD1 (6 bases). This CDR3 has 15 amino acids. CDR1 SGHTA and CDR2 FQGNSA come from the germline V gene. The ends were cut back, 5 bases at V and 0 bases at J, with 11 bases in the middle. Here the CDR3 reads CASSGGTSSNQPQHF. CDR3 DNA sequence: TGTGCCAGCAGCGGTGGGACATCTAGCAATCAGCCCCAGCATTTT.

This clone has more than one count but fewer than ten. The J gene is TRBJ1-4, the V gene TRBV6-5, with TRBD1 identical over 9 bases. The CDR3 is made up of 15 amino acids. The germline gives CDR1 MNHEY, CDR2 SVGAGI. V shed 4 bases, J shed 5 bases, and the junction held 5 bases outside the gene matches. CDR3 DNA: TGTGCCAGCAGTTTGGGACAGGGCCTAAATGAAAAACTGTTTTTT. Its protein is CASSLGQGLNEKLFF.

The J gene is TRBJ2-1, the V gene TRBV4-1; no reliable D call. The germline gives CDR1 MGHRA, CDR2 YSYEKL. V shed 4 bases and J shed 6 bases, with 16 bases lying between them. The CDR3 consists of 15 residues. The CDR3 sequence: CASSPLTSRSNEQFF. CDR3 coding DNA: TGCGCCAGCAGCCCCCTAACCTCCCGAAGCAATGAGCAGTTCTTC.

V gene TRBV5-4 combines with J gene TRBJ2-7, with a weak D call TRBD1 (6 bases). The V gene's germline CDR1 is SGHNT and CDR2 YYREEE (reference sequence). V was shortened by 7 bases and J by 5 bases, with 16 bases between the two germline ends. The CDR3 spans 13 residues. This CDR3 is CASRVQGTHEQYF. CDR3 DNA: TGTGCCAGCCGGGTTCAGGGGACACACGAGCAGTACTTC.

The J gene is TRBJ2-4, the V gene TRBV5-1; a possible D gene is TRBD2 (6 bases). The V gene's germline CDR1 is SGHRS and CDR2 YFSETQ. CDR3 length equals 14 residues. Deletions cut 0 bases from V and 8 bases from J, with 12 bases between. CDR3: CASSLGSTGDIQYF. The CDR3 region has the DNA TGCGCCAGCAGCTTGGGGTCAACGGGGGACATTCAGTACTTC.

This chain connects TRBV28 to TRBJ2-3, with D perhaps TRBD2 (5 bases). V lost 10 bases and J 0 bases, leaving 23 bases between the germline ends. The CDR3 totals 17 residues. CDR1 MDHEN and CDR2 SYDVKM come from the germline V gene. The CDR3 coding sequence is TGTGCCACCTCGATCGGGCGGGTTAGTTCTAGCACAGATACGCAGTATTTT. Translating gives CATSIGRVSSSTDTQYF.

The gene calls are TRBV6-5 and TRBJ1-2, with a possible D match to TRBD1 (5 bases). V was shortened by 4 bases and J by 5 bases, with 11 bases between the two germline ends. This CDR3 comprises 13 residues. CDR1 MNHEY and CDR2 SVGAGI come from the germline V gene. The chain's CDR3 is CASSWGSYYGYTF. Here the CDR3 DNA reads TGTGCCAGCAGTTGGGGCAGCTATTATGGCTACACCTTC.

The chain links TRBV19 to TRBJ2-2; D is undetermined. The CDR3 spans 11 residues. Germline V gene data show CDR1 as LNHDA and CDR2 as SQIVND (reference sequence). Trimming left V 3 bases short and J 7 bases short, with 3 bases between. This CDR3 is CASSILGELFF. Written as DNA, the CDR3 is TGTGCCAGTAGTATTCTCGGGGAGCTGTTTTTT.

The chain has TRBV7-3 and TRBJ2-1; 14 positions match TRBD2. This CDR3 contains 16 residues. Trimming at V came to 5 bases and at J to 9 bases, leaving 9 bases not matched to a gene. In germline, CDR1 is SGHTA, CDR2 FQGTGA. The CDR3 bases are TGTGCCAGCAGCACCCTCGGACTAGCGGGAGGCGGTGAGCAGTTCTTC. This codes for CASSTLGLAGGGEQFF.

The V call is TRBV7-9, the J call TRBJ1-4; the D gene is possibly TRBD1 (5 bases). The germline V and J ends were trimmed by 5 bases and 8 bases, with 15 bases remaining between them. The CDR3 is 14 amino acids. CDR1 is SEHNR, CDR2 FQNEAQ, per germline (reference sequence). The DNA for the CDR3 is TGTGCCAGCAGCATTGGGGGGGTAGGGGAAAAACTGTTTTTT. Translation gives CASSIGGVGEKLFF.

The chain uses TRBV7-3 and TRBJ1-5; D might be TRBD1 (5 bases). The CDR3 consists of 13 residues. Germline loops: CDR1 SGHTA, CDR2 FQGTGA. V lost 5 bases and J lost 4, with 9 bases in between. DNA for the CDR3: TGTGCCAGCAGCCCAGGGTATAATCAGCCCCAGCATTTT. Translated: CASSPGYNQPQHF.

The V and J genes are TRBV27 and TRBJ1-4; D ambiguous. Trimming took 6 bases from V and 5 from J, leaving 19 bases between them. CDR3 length: 16 residues. Germline V gives CDR1 MNHEY, CDR2 SMNVEV (reference sequence). CDR3 amino acids: CASRRAPAAENEKLFF. CDR3 in DNA: TGTGCCAGCAGGCGGGCCCCTGCGGCGGAAAATGAAAAACTGTTTTTT.

This clone was found once. The genes are TRBV5-1 and TRBJ2-7; TRBD1 agrees at 8 bases. CDR1 and CDR2 (germline): SGHRS, YFSETQ. This CDR3 has 14 amino acids. J lost 5 bases, V lost 5 bases, and 9 bases had no gene match. The CDR3 loop is CASSEGQAPHEQYF. The CDR3 DNA is TGCGCCAGCAGTGAGGGACAGGCTCCCCACGAGCAGTACTTC.

The J gene is TRBJ1-1, the V gene TRBV2; TRBD1 aligns across 9 bases. The germline gives CDR1 SNHLY, CDR2 FYNNEI. The junction had 2 bases not matched to a gene; V was cut back by 5 bases and J by 4 bases. The CDR3 contains 13 residues. DNA for the CDR3: TGTGCCAGCAGTAGACAGGGGGTCACTGAAGCTTTCTTT. Translating it yields CASSRQGVTEAFF. The whole variable domain, filled in from reference TRBV2 and TRBJ1-1, reads EPEVTQTPSHQVTQMGQEVILRCVPISNHLYFYWYRQILGQKVEFLVSFYNNEISEKSEIFDDQFSVERPDGSNFTLKIRSTKLEDSAMYFCASSRQGVTEAFFGQGTRLTVV.

The rearrangement joins TRBV19 to TRBJ2-1, with TRBD2 matching over 8 bases. The CDR3 spans 17 residues. Germline V CDR1 and CDR2: LNHDA, SQIVND (reference sequence). Trimming cost V 3 bases and J 6 bases; bases outside gene matches: 13. This chain's CDR3 is CASSIDHGGGQFNEQFF. DNA of the CDR3: TGTGCCAGTAGTATCGACCACGGGGGGGGTCAGTTCAATGAGCAGTTCTTC.

CDR3 loop: CASSLQRSPLHF. DNA of the CDR3: TGTGCCAGCAGCCTTCAGCGTTCACCCCTCCACTTT. V and J are TRBV2 and TRBJ1-6; D uncertain. CDR1 SNHLY and CDR2 FYNNEI come from the germline V gene. With 6 bases removed from V and 9 bases from J, the gap between germline ends came to 9 bases. CDR3 size: 12 residues.

The gene calls are TRBV29-1 and TRBJ1-1, with D perhaps matching TRBD1 (6 bases). The CDR3 extends over 12 amino acids. The germline V gene has CDR1 SQVTM and CDR2 ANQGSEA. V was trimmed by 4 bases and J by 4 bases, leaving 10 bases between them. This CDR3 reads CSVVRGGTEAFF. The CDR3 region has the DNA TGCAGCGTTGTTAGGGGGGGCACTGAAGCTTTCTTT.

The chain uses TRBV28 and TRBJ1-5; D unclear. The V end was cut by 4 bases, the J end by 6 bases, with 10 bases between. Germline V gives CDR1 MDHEN, CDR2 SYDVKM. This CDR3 region has 13 residues. The CDR3 bases are TGTGCCAGCAGTTATCGGGAAAGTCAGCCCCAGCATTTT. This encodes CASSYRESQPQHF.

The V and J genes are TRBV7-8 and TRBJ2-5, with D unresolved. Per the germline V gene, CDR1 is SGHVS and CDR2 is FQNEAQ. Trimming cost V 8 bases and J 1 base, with 8 bases left between them. The CDR3 consists of 12 residues. The CDR3 nucleotides are TGTGCCAGCGCTAGACTCCAAGAGACCCAGTACTTC. As protein: CASARLQETQYF.

J is TRBJ1-1 and V is TRBV29-1; 7 bases map to TRBD1. From germline, CDR1 is SQVTM and CDR2 ANQGSEA. The CDR3 length is 16 residues. Trimming cost V 6 bases and J 1 base; bases outside gene matches: 14. The CDR3 sequence is CSVLKTGLVRNTEAFF. For the CDR3, the DNA is TGCAGCGTCCTCAAGACAGGGCTCGTACGGAACACTGAAGCTTTCTTT.

The gene calls are TRBV19 and TRBJ1-3; 8 nucleotides match TRBD1. CDR1 and CDR2 from the germline V gene are LNHDA and SQIVND (reference sequence). The CDR3 has 16 residues. Trimming removed 9 bases from V and 0 bases from J; junction bases left unmatched: 10. The CDR3 is CASRTEGQDSGNTIYF. CDR3 DNA: TGTGCCAGCCGTACGGAGGGACAGGACTCTGGAAACACCATATATTTT.